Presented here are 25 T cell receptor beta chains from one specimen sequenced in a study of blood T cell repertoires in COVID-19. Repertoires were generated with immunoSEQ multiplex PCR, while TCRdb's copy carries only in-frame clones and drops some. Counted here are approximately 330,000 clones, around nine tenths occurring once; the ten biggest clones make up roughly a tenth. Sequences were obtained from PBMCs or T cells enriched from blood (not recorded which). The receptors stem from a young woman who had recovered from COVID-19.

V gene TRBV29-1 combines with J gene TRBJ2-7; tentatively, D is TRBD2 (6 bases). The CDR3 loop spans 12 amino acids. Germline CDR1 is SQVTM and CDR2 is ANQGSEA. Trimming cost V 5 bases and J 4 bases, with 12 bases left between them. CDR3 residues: CSVLISGYEQYF. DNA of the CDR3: TGCAGCGTTTTGATTAGCGGTTACGAGCAGTACTTC.

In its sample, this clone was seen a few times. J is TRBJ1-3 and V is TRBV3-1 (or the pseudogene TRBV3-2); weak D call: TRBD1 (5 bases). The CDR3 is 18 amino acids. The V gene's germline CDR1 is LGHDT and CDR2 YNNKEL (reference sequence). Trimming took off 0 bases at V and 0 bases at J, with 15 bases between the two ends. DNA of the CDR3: TGTGCCAGCAGCCAAGAAATTCTGACAGCCGCCTCTGGAAACACCATATATTTT. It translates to CASSQEILTAASGNTIYF.

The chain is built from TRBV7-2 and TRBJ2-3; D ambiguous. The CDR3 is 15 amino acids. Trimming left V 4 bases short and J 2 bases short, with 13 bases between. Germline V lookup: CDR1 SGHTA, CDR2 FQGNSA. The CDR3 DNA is TGTGCCAGCAGCTACGGGTCCTACAACACAGATACGCAGTATTTT. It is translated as CASSYGSYNTDTQYF.

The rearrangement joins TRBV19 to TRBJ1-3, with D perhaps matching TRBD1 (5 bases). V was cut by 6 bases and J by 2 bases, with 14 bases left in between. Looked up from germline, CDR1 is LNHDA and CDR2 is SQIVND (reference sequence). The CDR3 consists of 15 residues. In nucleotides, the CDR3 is TGTGCCAGTAGCAAAGATCAGGGTCCTGGAAACACCATATATTTT. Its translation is CASSKDQGPGNTIYF.

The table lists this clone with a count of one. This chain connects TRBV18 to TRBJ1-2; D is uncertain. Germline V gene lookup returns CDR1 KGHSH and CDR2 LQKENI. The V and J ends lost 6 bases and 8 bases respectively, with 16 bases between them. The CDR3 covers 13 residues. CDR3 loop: CASSPRGGGGYTF. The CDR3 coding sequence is TGTGCCAGCTCCCCCCGTGGAGGAGGAGGCTACACCTTC. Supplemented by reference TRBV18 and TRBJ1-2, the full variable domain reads NAGVMQNPRHLVRRRGQEARLRCSPMKGHSHVYWYRQLPEEGLKFMVYLQKENIIDESGMPKERFSAEFPKEGPSILRIQQVVRGDSAAYFCASSPRGGGGYTFGSGTRLTVV.

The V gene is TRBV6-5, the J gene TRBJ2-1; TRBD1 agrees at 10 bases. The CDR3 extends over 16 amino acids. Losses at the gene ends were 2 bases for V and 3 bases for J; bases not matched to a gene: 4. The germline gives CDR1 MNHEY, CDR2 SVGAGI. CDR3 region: CASSYMTGGFYNEQFF. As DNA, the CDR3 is TGTGCCAGCAGTTACATGACAGGGGGCTTCTACAATGAGCAGTTCTTC.

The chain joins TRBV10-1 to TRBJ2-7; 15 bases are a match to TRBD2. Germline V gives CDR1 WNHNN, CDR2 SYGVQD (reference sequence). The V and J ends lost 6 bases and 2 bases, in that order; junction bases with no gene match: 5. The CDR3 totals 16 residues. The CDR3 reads CASSRTSGRATYEQYF. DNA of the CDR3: TGCGCCAGCAGCCGGACTAGCGGGAGGGCAACCTACGAGCAGTACTTC.

DNA for the CDR3: TGTGCCAGCAGCTTAATCCCTAGCGGGGCCCGAACCGGGGAGCTGTTTTTT. Amino acids: CASSLIPSGARTGELFF. The chain recombines TRBV11-2 with TRBJ2-2, with 9 bases fitting TRBD2. The V gene end was trimmed by 2 bases and the J gene end by 5 bases; junction bases not matched to a gene: 9. CDR3 length: 17 amino acids. Germline CDR1 is SGHAT and CDR2 is FQNNGV.

The CDR3 DNA sequence: TGTGCCAGCAGTCCGCCAGGGGCGTACGTCCACTTT. Translation gives CASSPPGAYVHF. This rearrangement joins TRBV12-3 or TRBV12-4 to TRBJ1-6; possible D gene TRBD1, 6 bases. The CDR3 has 12 amino acids. V was pared by 5 bases and J by 17 bases, with 16 bases between.

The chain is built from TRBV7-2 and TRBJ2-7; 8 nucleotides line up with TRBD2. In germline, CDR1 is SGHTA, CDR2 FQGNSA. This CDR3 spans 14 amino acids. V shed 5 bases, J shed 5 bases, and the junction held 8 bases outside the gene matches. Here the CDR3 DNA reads TGTGCCAGCAGCCCGGAAGGGACTAGTCACGAGCAGTACTTC. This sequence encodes CASSPEGTSHEQYF.

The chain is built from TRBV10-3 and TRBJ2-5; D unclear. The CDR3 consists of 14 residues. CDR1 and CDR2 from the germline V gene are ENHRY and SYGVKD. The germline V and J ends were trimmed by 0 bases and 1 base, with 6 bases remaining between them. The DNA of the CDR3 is TGTGCCATCAGTGAGTCATCCAGCCAAGAGACCCAGTACTTC. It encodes CAISESSSQETQYF.

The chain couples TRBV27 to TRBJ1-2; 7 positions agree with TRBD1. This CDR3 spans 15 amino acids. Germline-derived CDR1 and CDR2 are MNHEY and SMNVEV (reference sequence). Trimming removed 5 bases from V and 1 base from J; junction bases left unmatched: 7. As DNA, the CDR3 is TGTGCCAGCAGTCTCACGGGACAGCTTAACTATGGCTACACCTTC. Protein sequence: CASSLTGQLNYGYTF.

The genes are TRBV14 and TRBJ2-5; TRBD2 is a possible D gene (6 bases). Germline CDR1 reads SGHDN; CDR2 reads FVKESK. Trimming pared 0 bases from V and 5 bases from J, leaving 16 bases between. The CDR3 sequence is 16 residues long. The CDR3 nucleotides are TGTGCCAGCAGCCAAGATCGTGGGAGGCCCCAGGAGACCCAGTACTTC. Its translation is CASSQDRGRPQETQYF.

This CDR3 is CSASRGLAVTDTQYF. The CDR3 DNA sequence: TGCAGTGCTAGTCGGGGACTAGCGGTCACAGATACGCAGTATTTT. The gene calls are TRBV20-1 and TRBJ2-3, with TRBD2 matching over 11 bases. Germline trimming cut 3 bases from V and 2 bases from J; bases unmatched to any gene: 4. The germline V gene has CDR1 DFQATT and CDR2 SNEGSKA (reference sequence). The CDR3 is 15 residues long.

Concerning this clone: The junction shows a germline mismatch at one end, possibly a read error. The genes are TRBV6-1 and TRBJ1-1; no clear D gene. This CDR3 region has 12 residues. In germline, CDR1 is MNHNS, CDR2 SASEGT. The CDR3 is CASSEVILGREF. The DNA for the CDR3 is TGTGCCAGCAGTGAAGTCATTTTAGGGAGGGAATTT.

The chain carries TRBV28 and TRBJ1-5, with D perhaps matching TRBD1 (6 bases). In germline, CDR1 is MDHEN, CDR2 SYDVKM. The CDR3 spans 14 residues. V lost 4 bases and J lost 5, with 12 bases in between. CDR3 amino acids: CASSSPGVDQPQHF. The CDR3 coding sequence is TGTGCCAGCAGTTCCCCAGGGGTGGATCAGCCCCAGCATTTT.

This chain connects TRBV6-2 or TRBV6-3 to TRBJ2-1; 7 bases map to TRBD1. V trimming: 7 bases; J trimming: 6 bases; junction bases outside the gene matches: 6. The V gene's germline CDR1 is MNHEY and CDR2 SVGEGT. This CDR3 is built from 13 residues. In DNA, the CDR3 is TGTGCCAGCACCCCCCAGGGGGTCAATGAGCAGTTCTTC. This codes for CASTPQGVNEQFF.

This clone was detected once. The CDR3 DNA reads as TGCGCCAGCAGCCAAGGAGTACGTGAGCAGTTCTTC. This sequence encodes CASSQGVREQFF. This sequence joins TRBV4-1 and TRBJ2-1; D is unresolved. The CDR3 sequence is 12 residues long. V dropped 1 base and J dropped 9 bases, with 7 bases sitting between them. Germline lookup yields CDR1 MGHRA and CDR2 YSYEKL.

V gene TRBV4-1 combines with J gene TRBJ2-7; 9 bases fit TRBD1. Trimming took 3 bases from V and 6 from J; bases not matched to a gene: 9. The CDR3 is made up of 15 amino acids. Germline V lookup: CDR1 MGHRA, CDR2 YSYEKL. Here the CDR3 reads CASSHQGDRESEQYF. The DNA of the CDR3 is TGCGCCAGCAGCCATCAAGGGGACAGGGAGAGCGAGCAGTACTTC.

The CDR3 nucleotides are TGTGCCAGCACCGGGACCGGGGCCGGGAGACGCTACAATGAGCAGTTCTTC. Amino acid sequence: CASTGTGAGRRYNEQFF. The chain employs TRBV28 and TRBJ2-1; D possibly corresponds to TRBD2 (6 bases). Germline lookup yields CDR1 MDHEN and CDR2 SYDVKM. The germline V and J ends were trimmed by 7 bases and 3 bases, with 22 bases remaining between them. The CDR3 loop spans 17 amino acids.

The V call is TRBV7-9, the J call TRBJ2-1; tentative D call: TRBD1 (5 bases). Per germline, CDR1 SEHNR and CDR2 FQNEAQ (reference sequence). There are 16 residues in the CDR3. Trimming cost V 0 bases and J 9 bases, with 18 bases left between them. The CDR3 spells CASSLAGSRGTFEQFF. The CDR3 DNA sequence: TGTGCCAGCAGCTTAGCGGGGTCTAGGGGCACATTTGAGCAGTTCTTC.

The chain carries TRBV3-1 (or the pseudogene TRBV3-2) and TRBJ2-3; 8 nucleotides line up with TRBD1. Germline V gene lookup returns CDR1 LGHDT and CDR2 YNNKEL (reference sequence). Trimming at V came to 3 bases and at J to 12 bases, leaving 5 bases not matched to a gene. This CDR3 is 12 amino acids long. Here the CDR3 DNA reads TGTGCCAGCAGCCAGGGACAGGAAATCCAGTATTTT. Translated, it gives CASSQGQEIQYF.

This CDR3 reads CASSRETQYF. The CDR3 region has the DNA TGTGCCAGCAGTCGGGAGACCCAGTACTTC. The gene calls are TRBV2 and TRBJ2-5; D unclear. Germline-derived CDR1 and CDR2 are SNHLY and FYNNEI. The germline V and J ends were trimmed by 5 bases and 5 bases, with 3 bases remaining between them. The CDR3 spans 10 residues.

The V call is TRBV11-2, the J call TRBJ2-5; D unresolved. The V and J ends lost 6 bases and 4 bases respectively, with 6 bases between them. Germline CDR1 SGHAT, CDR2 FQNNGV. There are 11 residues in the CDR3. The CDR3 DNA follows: TGTGCCAGCAGTTATGTAGAGACCCAGTACTTC. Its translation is CASSYVETQYF.

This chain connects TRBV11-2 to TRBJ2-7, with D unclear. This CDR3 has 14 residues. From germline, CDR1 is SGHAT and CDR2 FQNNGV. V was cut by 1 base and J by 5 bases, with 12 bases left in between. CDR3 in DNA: TGTGCCAGCAGCTTAGTGGATGACTTACACGAGCAGTACTTC. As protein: CASSLVDDLHEQYF.